This paragraph covers one TCR beta chain sequence. The investigators amplified TCR beta CDR3 regions from RNA transcripts. A set of HTBI primers served as the primers for a first-round RT-PCR of the TCR CDR3. TCRdb reprocessed the multiplex PCR reads with MiXCR, giving one entry per CDR3 protein. The sample consists of 350,000 to 400,000 distinct CDR3 sequences, approximately 19% of them appearing once. This sample was taken from a study of T cells in Graves' hyperthyroidism and ophthalmopathy. The CDR3 contains 15 residues. Germline CDR1 and CDR2: MDHEN and SYDVKM. With 6 bases clipped from V and 7 bases from J, the junction kept 9 bases outside the gene matches. For Graves' hyperthyroidism to be stable, ophthalmopathy could not progress within 18 months. Patients were excluded for uncontrolled infection, other autoimmune disease, pregnancy or lactation. PBMCs were obtained from 10 ml fresh peripheral blood.

This rearrangement joins TRBV28 to TRBJ2-2; 9 nucleotides align to TRBD2. The sequenced sample consisted of blood. This receptor was identified in a woman under 30 with Graves' hyperthyroidism. CDR3 loop: CASRTGLALVGELFF. The CDR3 region has the DNA TGTGCCAGCAGAACGGGACTAGCCCTAGTCGGGGAGCTGTTTTTT. The full variable domain, with the rest looked up from reference TRBV28 and TRBJ2-2, is DVKVTQSSRYLVKRTGEKVFLECVQDMDHENMFWYRQDPGLGLRLIYFSYDVKMKEKGDIPEGYSVSREKKERFSLILESASTNQTSMYLCASRTGLALVGELFFGEGSRLTVL.